The text below deals with one T cell receptor beta chain. CDR1 is MRHNA, CDR2 SNTAGT, per germline. Trimming stripped 3 bases from V and 0 bases from J, with 9 bases between. The CDR3 is 15 residues long. This entry comes from a study of cytomegalovirus exposure and HLA in healthy donors. Amplification used 60 Vbeta primers and 13 Jbeta primers. Assay: immunoSEQ multiplex PCR; the TCRdb copy retains only in-frame clones and omits some. There are around 150,000 clones in the sample; 81% occur only once, and approximately 2.1% lies in the top ten. V and J are TRBV6-4 and TRBJ2-1, with a tentative D call TRBD1 (6 bases). Sequenced: PBMCs. This sequence was found in a young woman in good health and CMV-seronegative. DNA for the CDR3: TGTGCCAGCAGTGAGGGGGCCAGCTCCTACAATGAGCAGTTCTTC. Translating it yields CASSEGASSYNEQFF.